These 17 T cell receptor beta chains originate from one sample sequenced in a study of cytomegalovirus exposure and HLA in healthy donors. Primers for the PCR totalled 60 Vbeta and 13 Jbeta. The data were produced by immunoSEQ multiplex PCR, yet TCRdb's version contains in-frame clones alone and is incomplete. The clone table shows approximately 120,000 clones, with the ten largest holding roughly 0.94%. The sample consisted of PBMCs. Every receptor here comes from a man younger than 30 in good health and CMV-seronegative.

This chain uses TRBV23-1 with TRBJ1-5; weak D call: TRBD1 (6 bases). TRBV23-1 is given ORF status, its function remaining uncertain. V was clipped by 0 bases and J by 1 base, with 10 bases between them. This CDR3 is 16 amino acids long. The CDR3, as DNA: TGCGCCAGCAGTCAATCGTCCAGGGGCAGCAATCAGCCCCAGCATTTT. Translation: CASSQSSRGSNQPQHF.

The rearrangement uses TRBV5-1 and TRBJ2-4; 11 positions match TRBD1. This CDR3 region has 16 residues. With 1 base clipped from V and 3 bases from J, the junction kept 3 bases outside the gene matches. Germline V gene sequence: CDR1 SGHRS, CDR2 YFSETQ. CDR3 protein: CASSLWDRGGKNIQYF. DNA of the CDR3: TGCGCCAGCAGCTTGTGGGACAGGGGGGGCAAAAACATTCAGTACTTC.

The CDR3 loop reads CASSVDRPYEQYF. The CDR3 DNA sequence: TGTGCCAGCAGCGTGGACAGGCCCTACGAGCAGTACTTC. The J gene is TRBJ2-7, the V gene TRBV9; 7 bases are a match to TRBD1. With V trimmed by 2 bases and J by 2 bases, 1 base remained unmatched. CDR3 length: 13 amino acids. Looked up from germline, CDR1 is SGDLS and CDR2 is YYNGEE.

The chain joins TRBV29-1 to TRBJ2-3; TRBD1 is a possible D gene (5 bases). V lost 3 bases and J lost 3, with 10 bases in between. Germline CDR1 is SQVTM and CDR2 is ANQGSEA. This CDR3 is 13 amino acids long. The CDR3 loop is CSVEGQGTDTQYF. In nucleotides, the CDR3 is TGCAGCGTTGAGGGCCAGGGTACAGATACGCAGTATTTT.

The V and J genes are TRBV27 and TRBJ2-2; TRBD1 matches 8 bases. Germline CDR1 and CDR2: MNHEY and SMNVEV (reference sequence). Trimming took 6 bases from V and 6 from J; bases not matched to a gene: 9. This CDR3 spans 15 amino acids. CDR3 region: CASRGQGVFAGELFF. Here the CDR3 DNA reads TGTGCCAGCAGAGGACAGGGCGTATTCGCCGGGGAGCTGTTTTTT.

This chain links TRBV6-5 with TRBJ1-2; maybe TRBD1 (5 bases). V gave up 7 bases and J gave up 4 bases, with 16 bases separating them. Germline V gene lookup returns CDR1 MNHEY and CDR2 SVGAGI. The CDR3 has 14 amino acids. The CDR3 DNA reads TGTGCCAGCACCACCCCCTACGACAGCTATGGCTACACCTTC. Translated: CASTTPYDSYGYTF.

Turning to this clone: The junction departs from germline at one end; a sequencing error may be responsible. The chain joins TRBV6-1 to TRBJ2-5, with 9 positions matching TRBD1. Germline V CDR1 and CDR2: MNHNS, SASEGT. The CDR3 length is 16 residues. The CDR3 reads CASSGVPGQGKETQYF. As DNA, the CDR3 is TGTGCCAGCAGTGGAGTCCCGGGACAGGGAAAAGAGACTCAGTACTTC.

The V and J genes are TRBV7-9 and TRBJ2-5, with TRBD1 matching over 7 bases. Germline assignment: CDR1 SEHNR and CDR2 FQNEAQ (reference sequence). V lost 11 bases and J lost 5; bases outside the gene matches: 8. CDR3 length: 12 amino acids. The CDR3 sequence is CAGQAHVETQYF. The CDR3 DNA reads as TGTGCCGGACAGGCCCATGTTGAGACCCAGTACTTC.

V usage is TRBV5-6 and J usage is TRBJ2-7; tentatively, D is TRBD1 (5 bases). V lost 4 bases and J 2 bases, leaving 16 bases between the germline ends. Germline V lookup: CDR1 SGHDT, CDR2 YYEEEE. The length of the CDR3 is 15 residues. In nucleotides, the CDR3 is TGTGCCAGCAGCGGGCCCTCCAGGGATACCTACGAGCAGTACTTC. Residues: CASSGPSRDTYEQYF.

This chain joins TRBV6-1 and TRBJ2-7; tentative D call: TRBD1 (5 bases). Germline CDR1 MNHNS, CDR2 SASEGT. V dropped 1 base and J dropped 2 bases, with 12 bases sitting between them. This CDR3 spans 15 amino acids. The CDR3 is CASSEGTADTYEQYF. CDR3 sequence (DNA): TGTGCCAGCAGTGAAGGGACGGCGGACACCTACGAGCAGTACTTC.

This CDR3 reads CASSVAWTGELYEQYF. The CDR3 DNA sequence: TGTGCCAGCAGCGTAGCTTGGACAGGGGAATTGTACGAGCAGTACTTC. This chain uses TRBV9 with TRBJ2-7, with 9 positions matching TRBD1. Trimming took 0 bases from V and 4 from J; bases not matched to a gene: 8. Germline assignment: CDR1 SGDLS and CDR2 YYNGEE. The CDR3 has 16 amino acids. Variable domain in full (rest from reference TRBV9 and TRBJ2-7): DSGVTQTPKHLITATGQRVTLRCSPRSGDLSVYWYQQSLDQGLQFLIQYYNGEERAKGNILERFSAQQFPDLHSELNLSSLELGDSALYFCASSVAWTGELYEQYFGPGTRLTVT.

V and J are TRBV11-2 and TRBJ1-3; D remains ambiguous. Deletions cut 5 bases from V and 8 bases from J, with 10 bases between. CDR1 SGHAT and CDR2 FQNNGV come from the germline V gene. The CDR3 spans 12 residues. The CDR3 here is CASSLTVDTIYF. The DNA of the CDR3 is TGTGCCAGCAGCCTTACAGTAGACACCATATATTTT.

This sequence joins TRBV19 and TRBJ2-1; TRBD2 agrees at 12 bases. V was clipped by 1 base and J by 4 bases; unmatched bases: 5. The germline V gene has CDR1 LNHDA and CDR2 SQIVND (reference sequence). The CDR3 contains 17 residues. The CDR3, as DNA: TGTGCCAGTAGTATAGCCCAGGGACTAGCGGGTTACAATGAGCAGTTCTTC. Encoded protein: CASSIAQGLAGYNEQFF.

A note on this clone: In the same sample, other DNA sequences code for this CDR3. This rearrangement joins TRBV6-1 to TRBJ2-7; 10 bases are a match to TRBD1. V lost 1 base to trimming and J lost 1 base; unmatched junction nucleotides: 1. From germline, CDR1 is MNHNS and CDR2 SASEGT. This CDR3 contains 15 residues. CDR3 bases: TGTGCCAGCAGTGAAGGGACAGGGGGATCCTACGAGCAGTACTTC. It codes for CASSEGTGGSYEQYF.

CDR3 coding DNA: TGTGCCAGTAGTATACGACTAGCGGGAGTGGGCACAGATACGCAGTATTTT. This encodes CASSIRLAGVGTDTQYF. V and J are TRBV19 and TRBJ2-3; 12 nucleotides line up with TRBD2. Germline V gives CDR1 LNHDA, CDR2 SQIVND (reference sequence). Trimming removed 2 bases from V and 1 base from J; junction bases left unmatched: 4. The CDR3 is 17 residues long. The entire variable domain, with the rest obtained from reference TRBV19 and TRBJ2-3, is as follows: DGGITQSPKYLFRKEGQNVTLSCEQNLNHDAMYWYRQDPGQGLRLIYYSQIVNDFQKGDIAEGYSVSREKKESFPLTVTSAQKNPTAFYLCASSIRLAGVGTDTQYFGPGTRLTVL.

The gene calls are TRBV19 and TRBJ2-5; D not certain. The CDR3 consists of 15 residues. V was shortened by 0 bases and J by 1 base, with 9 bases between the two germline ends. The germline gives CDR1 LNHDA, CDR2 SQIVND (reference sequence). The CDR3 loop reads CASSIDRQRQETQYF. CDR3 nucleotides: TGTGCCAGTAGTATAGATCGGCAGCGCCAAGAGACCCAGTACTTC.

The chain is built from TRBV13 and TRBJ2-3; 10 positions match TRBD2. Germline V gene data show CDR1 as PRHDT and CDR2 as FYEKMQ (reference sequence). This CDR3 has 20 amino acids. V shed 1 base, J shed 0 bases, and the junction held 13 bases outside the gene matches. CDR3 amino acids: CASSLDSQRGGRLSTDTQYF. In DNA, the CDR3 is TGTGCCAGCAGCTTAGACTCCCAGCGGGGGGGCCGATTGAGCACAGATACGCAGTATTTT.